This T cell receptor beta chain was identified during a study of cytomegalovirus exposure and HLA in healthy donors. Clones were read by immunoSEQ multiplex PCR, and TCRdb kept only the in-frame ones, dropping some. The sample holds about 120,000 clones; approximately 87% are singletons and the top ten take about 6%. The TCR comes from a woman between 18 and 30 years old in good health and CMV-seropositive. Sample: PBMCs.

CDR3 protein: CASIDRKVSDTQYF. The CDR3, as DNA: TGTGCCAGTATAGACAGGAAAGTTTCAGATACGCAGTATTTT. V is TRBV19 and J is TRBJ2-3; perhaps TRBD1 as D (6 bases). Germline CDR1 LNHDA, CDR2 SQIVND (reference sequence). Trimming stripped 7 bases from V and 4 bases from J, with 15 bases between. The CDR3 sequence is 14 residues long.